This T cell receptor beta chain was identified in a study of long-term antiretroviral therapy in people with HIV (dated by TCRdb to between 2021 and 2024). Study-level background: The earliest samples were collected roughly a decade before the 2015 WHO recommendation for immediate ART, at a time when ART was usually postponed until CD4 counts fell. Whether ART initiation and durable HIV suppression were associated with changes in peripheral blood TRB repertoire composition and diversity was tested in a retrospective serial study. A total of 192 cryopreserved PBMC samples came from a few dozen adults with confirmed HIV infection and were collected serially over a mean of roughly six years (range 1-12). Among the 30 or so participants with HIV, ten to eleven were female. Test extractions of a monoclonal T-cell line alongside a few dozen polyclonal samples showed no cross-contamination during QIAcube processing. The paper as a whole reports these results and caveats: Because pre-ART samples had limited cell numbers, profiling was done on unsorted PBMC rather than on sorted CD4+ and CD8+ T cells. Compared with controls, HIV repertoires had narrower CDR3 length ranges, and the network structure pointed to an antigen-experienced repertoire that shifted only slightly toward naive after ART. The samples were dated from about 2003 to 2018, and the ART regimens that were used may be less effective than current ART regimens. The repertoire was dominated across all time points by expanded TRB clones identified before ART initiation, although this dominance was seen to fluctuate and to decrease in many PLHIV after ART. No data were available on ART adherence, viral resistance or therapy changes, limiting inferences about post-ART repertoire changes. ART initiation was associated with a significant increase in TRB diversity, but diversity stayed significantly below transplant donor controls even after long-term ART. Limited PBMC availability meant only the TCR beta chain was sequenced, without alpha chain pairing.

To be included, a participant needed at least one PBMC sample from before ART initiation plus at least two post-ART samples. All participants with HIV were treated in the United States of America. Before DNA extraction, cryopreserved samples containing about 0.95-10 million PBMC were thawed and washed. At the time of the earliest PBMC sample, participants with HIV were aged between about 23 and 54 years. Per participant, PBMC samples came from 1-4 timepoints prior to ART initiation and 2-8 timepoints following ART initiation, for a median of 7 samples. For every participant, serial HIV viral load, CD4+ T-cell count, ART history and demographic data were obtained. Using a Qiagen kit on a QIAcube, genomic DNA was extracted from unsorted PBMC, with samples processed in batches of 12. The immunoSEQ hsTCRB v3.0 assay was used at survey level resolution for TRB variable region sequencing. TRB sequencing targeted a depth of roughly 40,000-55,000 T-cell genomes per sample. An Illumina MiSeq with a v3 150-cycle kit was used to sequence the pooled TRB libraries. Processing in the source paper ran as follows. Analysis of repertoires was carried out in R inside a reproducible Nextflow workflow spanning QC, data transformation and analysis. LymphoSeq2, an R package for AIRR-Seq data exploration, was used to implement custom analyses. Several samples yielding fewer than 5000 total TRB sequences were excluded, leaving 150 to 200 analyzed HIV repertoires. Among the 180 or so HIV repertoires that were kept, around 59 were collected before ART initiation and roughly 130 were collected after ART initiation. Repertoires were downsampled to 5000 TRB nucleotide sequences, with summary statistics averaged over 100 downsampling iterations. TRB sequences were retained for analysis only if CDR3 regions of at least seven amino acids were present. Diversity was assessed using a clonality score derived from Shannon entropy and using the Gini coefficient. Repertoire networks linked the top 5000 CDR3 amino acid sequences whenever two sequences differed by an edit distance of one. Antigen specificity groups and MHC restriction were predicted for TRB CDR3 amino acid sequences with GLIPH2. To flag known associations with CMV, EBV, HIV or tissue antigens, CDR3 amino acid sequences were compared against VDJdb and McPAS-TCR. Pre-ART, post-ART and control groups were compared with Wilcoxon signed-rank tests and Holm-Bonferroni correction. TCRdb re-hosts the immuneACCESS table, in-frame sequences only. Its copies lack some clones; in the studies checked, an unresolved V gene accounts for under half of them, and the cause for the rest is not known. The DNA was the basis for D and trimming; V, J and clone size are from that table. This sample gives about 24,000 clones in total; around 90% of them show up just once. Approximately 9.3% of the sample goes to the ten largest clones.

A word on this clone: Its antigen remains unidentified. Per-nucleotide qualities are absent, and no much larger clonotype sits a single base away.

Reading the germline V gene gives CDR1 SGDLS and CDR2 YYNGEE. Trimming costs V 0 bases and J 7 bases, and their ends lie 10 bases apart. The CDR3 measures 13 amino acids from cysteine to phenylalanine. Only the CDR3 part of the read is kept: 39 bases, read in frame from the first base. This specimen consisted of unsorted PBMCs, obtained 1.8 years before starting antiretroviral therapy. Rearrangement joined TRBV9 to TRBJ2-5; the D gene lacks a confident call. The origin of this receptor is a man aged 50 to 60 with HIV. Here the CDR3 is given as CASSVERSGTQYF. The nucleotide sequence is given as TGTGCCAGCAGCGTAGAGCGATCGGGGACCCAGTACTTC.